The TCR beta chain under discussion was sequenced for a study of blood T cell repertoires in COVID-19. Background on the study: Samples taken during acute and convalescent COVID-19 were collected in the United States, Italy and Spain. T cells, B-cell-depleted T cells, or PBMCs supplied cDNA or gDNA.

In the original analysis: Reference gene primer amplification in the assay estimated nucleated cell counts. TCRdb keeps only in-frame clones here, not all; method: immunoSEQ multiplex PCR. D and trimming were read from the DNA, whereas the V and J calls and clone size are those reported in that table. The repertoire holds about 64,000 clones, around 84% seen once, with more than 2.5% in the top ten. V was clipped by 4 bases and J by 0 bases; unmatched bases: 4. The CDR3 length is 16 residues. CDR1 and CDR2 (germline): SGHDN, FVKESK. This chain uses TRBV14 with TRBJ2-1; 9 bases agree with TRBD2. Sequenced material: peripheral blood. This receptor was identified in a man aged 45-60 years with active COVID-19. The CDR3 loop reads CASSPGTSSSYNEQFF. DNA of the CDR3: TGTGCCAGCAGCCCCGGGACTAGCTCCTCCTACAATGAGCAGTTCTTC. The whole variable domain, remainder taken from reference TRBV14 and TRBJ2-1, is EAGVTQFPSHSVIEKGQTVTLRCDPISGHDNLYWYRRVMGKEIKFLLHFVKESKQDESGMPNNRFLAERTGGTYSTLKVQPAELEDSGVYFCASSPGTSSSYNEQFFGPGTRLTVL.